A single sample gave rise to the 2 T cell receptor beta chains below, sequenced in a study of blood T cell repertoires in COVID-19. Libraries were prepared by immunoSEQ multiplex PCR; TCRdb keeps only in-frame clonotypes and omits some of them. The sample consists of some 72,000 clones, around 88% of them appearing once. Material for sequencing was peripheral blood. The receptors stem from a man in his sixties with acute or convalescent COVID-19.

The J gene is TRBJ2-1, the V gene TRBV9, with D possibly being TRBD1 (6 bases). V dropped 3 bases and J dropped 0 bases, with 16 bases sitting between them. Germline V gives CDR1 SGDLS, CDR2 YYNGEE. The CDR3 sequence is 17 residues long. CDR3 region: CASSARGRGSSYNEQFF. CDR3 nucleotide sequence: TGTGCCAGCAGCGCCAGGGGACGGGGAAGCTCCTACAATGAGCAGTTCTTC.

The chain couples TRBV4-1 to TRBJ2-2, with 11 bases aligning to TRBD2. The CDR3 extends over 16 amino acids. Germline-derived CDR1 and CDR2 are MGHRA and YSYEKL. With V trimmed by 4 bases and J by 5 bases, 6 bases remained unmatched. DNA of the CDR3: TGCGCCAGCAGCCGTAGCGGGGGGGCCGGTACCGGGGAGCTGTTTTTT. Amino acids: CASSRSGGAGTGELFF.